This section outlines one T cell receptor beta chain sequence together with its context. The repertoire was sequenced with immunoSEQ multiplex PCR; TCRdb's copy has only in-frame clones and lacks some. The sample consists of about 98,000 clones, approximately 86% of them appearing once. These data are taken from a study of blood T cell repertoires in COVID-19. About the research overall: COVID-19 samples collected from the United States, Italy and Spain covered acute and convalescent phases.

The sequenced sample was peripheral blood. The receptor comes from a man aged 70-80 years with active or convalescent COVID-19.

The CDR3 DNA follows: TGTGCCAGCAGCGTCGGACGGGGGGAGACAGATACGCAGTATTTT. Its translation: CASSVGRGETDTQYF. This sequence joins TRBV9 and TRBJ2-3, with 7 bases matching TRBD2. The CDR3 is 15 residues long. The J segment lost 3 bases and the V segment lost 2 bases, leaving 6 bases of the junction unmatched. Germline CDR1 and CDR2: SGDLS and YYNGEE.